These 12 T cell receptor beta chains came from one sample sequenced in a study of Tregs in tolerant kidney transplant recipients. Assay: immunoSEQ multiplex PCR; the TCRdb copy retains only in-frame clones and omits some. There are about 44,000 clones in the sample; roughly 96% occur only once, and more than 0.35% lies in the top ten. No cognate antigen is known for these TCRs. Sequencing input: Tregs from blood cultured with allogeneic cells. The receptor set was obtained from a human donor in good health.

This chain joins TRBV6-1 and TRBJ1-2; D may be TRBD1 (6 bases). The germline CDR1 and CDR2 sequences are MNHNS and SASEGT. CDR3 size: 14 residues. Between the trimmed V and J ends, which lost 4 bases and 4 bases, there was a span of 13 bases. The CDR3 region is CASSANQGRYGYTF. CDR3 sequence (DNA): TGTGCCAGCAGTGCGAACCAGGGGCGCTATGGCTACACCTTC.

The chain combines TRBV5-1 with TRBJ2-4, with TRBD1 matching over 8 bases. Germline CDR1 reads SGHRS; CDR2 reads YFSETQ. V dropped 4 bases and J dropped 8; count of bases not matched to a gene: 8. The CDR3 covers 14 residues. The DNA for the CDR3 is TGCGCCAGCAGCCCGGACAGGGTAGTATACATTCAGTACTTC. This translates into CASSPDRVVYIQYF.

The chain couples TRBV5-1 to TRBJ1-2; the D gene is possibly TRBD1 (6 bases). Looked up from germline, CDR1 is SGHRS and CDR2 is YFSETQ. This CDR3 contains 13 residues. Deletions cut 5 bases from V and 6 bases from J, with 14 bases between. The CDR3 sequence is CASSSQGGHGYTF. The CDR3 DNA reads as TGCGCCAGCAGTTCCCAAGGGGGGCATGGCTACACCTTC.

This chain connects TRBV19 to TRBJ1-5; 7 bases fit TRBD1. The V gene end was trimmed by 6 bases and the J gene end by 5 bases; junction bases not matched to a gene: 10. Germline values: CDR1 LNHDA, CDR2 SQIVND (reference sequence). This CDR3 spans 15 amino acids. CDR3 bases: TGTGCCAGTAGCCCAGGGGGTAGAGGGGATCAGCCCCAGCATTTT. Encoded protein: CASSPGGRGDQPQHF.

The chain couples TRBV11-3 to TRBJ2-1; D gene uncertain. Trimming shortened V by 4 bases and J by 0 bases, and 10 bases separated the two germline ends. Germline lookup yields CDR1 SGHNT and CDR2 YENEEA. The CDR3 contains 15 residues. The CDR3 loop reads CASSSLRDSYNEQFF. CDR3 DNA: TGTGCCAGCAGCTCCCTAAGGGACTCCTACAATGAGCAGTTCTTC.

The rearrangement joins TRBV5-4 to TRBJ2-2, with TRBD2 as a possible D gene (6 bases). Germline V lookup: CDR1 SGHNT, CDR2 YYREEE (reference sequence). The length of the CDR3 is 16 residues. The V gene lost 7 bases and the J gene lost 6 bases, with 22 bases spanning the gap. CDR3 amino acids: CASGPKGGVGAGELFF. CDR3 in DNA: TGTGCCAGCGGCCCGAAGGGCGGGGTCGGGGCCGGGGAGCTGTTTTTT.

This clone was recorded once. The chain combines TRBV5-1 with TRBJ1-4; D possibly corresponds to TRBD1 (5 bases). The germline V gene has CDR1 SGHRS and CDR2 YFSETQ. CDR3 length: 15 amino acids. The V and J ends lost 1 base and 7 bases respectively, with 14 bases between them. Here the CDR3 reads CASSLIPTGTEKLFF. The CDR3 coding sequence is TGCGCCAGCAGCTTGATCCCCACAGGAACTGAAAAACTGTTTTTT.

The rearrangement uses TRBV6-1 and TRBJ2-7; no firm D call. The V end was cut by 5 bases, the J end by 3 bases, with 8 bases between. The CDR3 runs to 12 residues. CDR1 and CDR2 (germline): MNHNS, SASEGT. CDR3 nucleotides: TGTGCCAGCAGTTATGGGATCTACGAGCAGTACTTC. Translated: CASSYGIYEQYF.

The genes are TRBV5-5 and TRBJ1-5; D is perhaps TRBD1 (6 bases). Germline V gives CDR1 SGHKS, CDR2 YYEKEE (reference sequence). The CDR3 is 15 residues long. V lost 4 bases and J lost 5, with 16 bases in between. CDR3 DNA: TGTGCCAGCAGCCCCCGTCAGGGGTCGGATCAGCCCCAGCATTTT. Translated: CASSPRQGSDQPQHF.

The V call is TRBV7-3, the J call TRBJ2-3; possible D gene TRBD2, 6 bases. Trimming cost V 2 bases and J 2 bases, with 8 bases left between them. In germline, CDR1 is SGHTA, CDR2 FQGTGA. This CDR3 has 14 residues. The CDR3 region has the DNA TGTGCCAGCAGCTTAGGAGGGCTCACAGATACGCAGTATTTT. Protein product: CASSLGGLTDTQYF.

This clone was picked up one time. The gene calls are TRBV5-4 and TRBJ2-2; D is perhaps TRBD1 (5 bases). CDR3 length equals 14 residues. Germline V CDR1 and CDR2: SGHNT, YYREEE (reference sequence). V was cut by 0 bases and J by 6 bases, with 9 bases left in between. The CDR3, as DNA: TGTGCCAGCAGCTTGGGGGGCGTCCCCGGGGAGCTGTTTTTT. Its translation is CASSLGGVPGELFF.

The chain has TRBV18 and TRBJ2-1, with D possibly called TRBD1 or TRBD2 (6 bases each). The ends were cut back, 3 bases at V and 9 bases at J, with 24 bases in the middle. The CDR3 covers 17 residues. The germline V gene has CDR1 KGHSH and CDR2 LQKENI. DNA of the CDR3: TGTGCCAGCTCACCTAACCTACAGGGAGGATTACGTGGTGAGCAGTTCTTC. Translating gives CASSPNLQGGLRGEQFF.